These T cell receptor beta chains were read from a single sample in a study of T cell repertoires in cytomegalovirus infection. TCRdb ran MiXCR on the reads and lists one entry per CDR3 protein. The sample lists hundreds of thousands of distinct CDR3 sequences; roughly a tenth were seen once. The sequencing input was PBMCs. These receptors all stem from a human donor in good health (CMV status not recorded). Some clones in this sample may be carry-over from other donors' samples. Each CDR3 is given without its conserved first and last residue.

V	J	CDR3
TRBV2	TRBJ2-1	ASRGTEYNEQF
TRBV29-1	TRBJ2-3	SVGRDTQY
TRBV7-2	TRBJ2-3	ASSLGARGRGTTSTDTQY
TRBV7-9	TRBJ1-3	ASSPYMSNTIY
TRBV2	TRBJ1-2	ASSEGEIRLNYGYT
TRBV5-1	TRBJ1-1	ASSLFGTANTEAF
TRBV7-9	TRBJ2-2	ASSTGQGNTGELF
TRBV11-2	TRBJ2-1	ASSLGLRSGSTRDEQF
TRBV29-1	TRBJ2-1	SVAGTVLNEQF
TRBV5-5	TRBJ2-5	ASSFESAKTQY
TRBV7-2	TRBJ1-2	ASSLTGGVGYT
TRBV7-9	TRBJ1-5	ASSLEGMANQPQH
TRBV7-9	TRBJ2-7	ASSLSEQY
TRBV20-1	TRBJ2-5	SATDRGRNLQETQY
TRBV11-2	TRBJ2-5	ASSLAGGHQETQY
TRBV5-6	TRBJ2-7	ASSEVTGTVRYEQY
TRBV2	TRBJ2-2	ASSQSPSPRLASNTGELF
TRBV20-1	TRBJ1-1	SAGGFDTEAF
TRBV2	TRBJ1-2	ASSGQALFYGYT
TRBV11-2	TRBJ2-3	ASSFWTSGVTDTQY
TRBV6-1	TRBJ1-5	ASSITSWDQPQH
TRBV7-9	TRBJ2-2	ASSTMGDNTGELF